Below, 7 T cell receptor beta chains from the same sample are listed, as sequenced in a study of blood T cell repertoires in COVID-19 (dated by TCRdb to about 2020). The receptor library was made with the immunoSEQ multiplex PCR assay. What TCRdb holds here is the immuneACCESS table cut down to in-frame rearrangements. Part of the clones is not present; checked against another copy, under half of the missing clones reflect an unresolved V gene, and the others are unexplained. For this sample there are 90,000 to 120,000 clones; about four fifths appear just once. The ten largest clones represent 4.2% of the sample. The sequenced material came from peripheral blood. These TCRs come from a human donor in a cohort sampled during active COVID-19.

Concerning this clone: Sequence at one end of the junction differs from germline and may be a read error. The chain is built from TRBV9 and TRBJ1-2, with 10 positions matching TRBD1. Germline-derived CDR1 and CDR2 are SGDLS and YYNGEE. The CDR3 contains 16 residues. In DNA form, the CDR3 reads TGTGCCAGCACCGTATTCCCGACAGGGGGCAACTATGGCTACACCTTC. Translated, it gives CASTVFPTGGNYGYTF.

The rearrangement joins TRBV5-8 to TRBJ2-3; the match to TRBD1 covers 8 bases. Germline V CDR1 and CDR2: SGHTS, YDEGEE. This CDR3 is 18 amino acids long. After removal of 0 bases from V and 1 base from J, the junction contained 10 bases not matched to a gene. CDR3 protein: CASSLADRAPIGTDTQYF. The CDR3 nucleotides are TGTGCCAGCAGCTTGGCGGACAGGGCCCCGATCGGCACAGATACGCAGTATTTT.

V and J are TRBV6-1 and TRBJ2-7; TRBD1 agrees at 10 bases. Germline V CDR1 and CDR2: MNHNS, SASEGT. V lost 3 bases to trimming and J lost 5 bases; unmatched junction nucleotides: 7. CDR3 length: 15 residues. CDR3 loop: CASSDPWDRGDEQYF. As DNA, the CDR3 is TGTGCCAGCAGTGATCCCTGGGACAGGGGAGACGAGCAGTACTTC.

This clone was counted once. The chain is built from TRBV18 and TRBJ1-1; 7 bases align to TRBD1. V lost 5 bases to trimming and J lost 1 base; unmatched junction nucleotides: 4. The germline V gene has CDR1 KGHSH and CDR2 LQKENI. This CDR3 has 14 residues. The CDR3 region is CASSTRQGNTEAFF. CDR3 DNA: TGTGCCAGCTCAACGAGACAGGGGAACACTGAAGCTTTCTTT.

This chain connects TRBV5-4 to TRBJ2-1, with 7 bases lining up with TRBD2. This CDR3 region has 15 residues. Germline trimming cut 1 base from V and 5 bases from J; bases unmatched to any gene: 6. Germline V gives CDR1 SGHNT, CDR2 YYREEE (reference sequence). The CDR3 DNA follows: TGTGCCAGCAGCTTGCAAGCGGGAATCGACAATGAGCAGTTCTTC. This codes for CASSLQAGIDNEQFF. The entire variable domain, with the rest obtained from reference TRBV5-4 and TRBJ2-1, is as follows: ETGVTQSPTHLIKTRGQQVTLRCSSQSGHNTVSWYQQALGQGPQFIFQYYREEENGRGNFPPRFSGLQFPNYSSELNVNALELDDSALYLCASSLQAGIDNEQFFGPGTRLTVL.

The gene calls are TRBV5-6 and TRBJ1-1; D possibly corresponds to TRBD1 (6 bases). Germline CDR1 is SGHDT and CDR2 is YYEEEE. V dropped 4 bases and J dropped 1 base, with 17 bases sitting between them. This CDR3 has 16 residues. CDR3 protein: CASSTKTGYGNTEAFF. The CDR3 coding sequence is TGTGCCAGCAGCACAAAGACAGGTTATGGGAACACTGAAGCTTTCTTT.

The V and J genes are TRBV6-6 and TRBJ1-1, with no clear D. CDR3 length: 14 amino acids. Germline-derived CDR1 and CDR2 are MNHNY and SVGAGI (reference sequence). Trimming stripped 3 bases from V and 6 bases from J, with 14 bases between. CDR3 nucleotides: TGTGCCAGCAGTTATAAACCGGACTCCTCTGAAGCTTTCTTT. Its translation is CASSYKPDSSEAFF.